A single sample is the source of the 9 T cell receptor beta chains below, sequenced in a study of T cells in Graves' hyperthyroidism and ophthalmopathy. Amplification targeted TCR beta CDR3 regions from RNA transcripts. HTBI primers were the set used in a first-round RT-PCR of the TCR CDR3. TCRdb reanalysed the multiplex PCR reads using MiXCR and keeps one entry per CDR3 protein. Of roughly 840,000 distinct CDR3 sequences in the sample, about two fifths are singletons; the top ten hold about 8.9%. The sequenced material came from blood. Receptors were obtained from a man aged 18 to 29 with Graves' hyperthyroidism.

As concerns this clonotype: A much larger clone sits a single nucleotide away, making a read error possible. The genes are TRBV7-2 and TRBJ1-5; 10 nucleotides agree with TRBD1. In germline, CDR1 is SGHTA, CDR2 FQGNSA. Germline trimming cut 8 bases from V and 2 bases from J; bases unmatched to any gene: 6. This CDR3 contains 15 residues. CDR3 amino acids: CASGGGTGGNQPQHF. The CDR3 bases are TGTGCCAGCGGTGGGGGGACAGGGGGCAATCAGCCCCAGCATTTT.

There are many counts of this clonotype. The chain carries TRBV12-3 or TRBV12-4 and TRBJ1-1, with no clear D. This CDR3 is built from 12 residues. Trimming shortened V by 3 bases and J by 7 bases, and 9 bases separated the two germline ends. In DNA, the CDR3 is TGTGCCAGCAGTTTCGACGGAAATGAAGCTTTCTTT. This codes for CASSFDGNEAFF.

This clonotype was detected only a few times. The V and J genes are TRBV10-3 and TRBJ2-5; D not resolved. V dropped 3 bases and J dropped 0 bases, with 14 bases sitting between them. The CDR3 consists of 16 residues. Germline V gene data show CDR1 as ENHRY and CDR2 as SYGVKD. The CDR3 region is CAISDFGATHQETQYF. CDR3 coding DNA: TGTGCCATCAGTGACTTTGGAGCTACCCACCAAGAGACCCAGTACTTC.

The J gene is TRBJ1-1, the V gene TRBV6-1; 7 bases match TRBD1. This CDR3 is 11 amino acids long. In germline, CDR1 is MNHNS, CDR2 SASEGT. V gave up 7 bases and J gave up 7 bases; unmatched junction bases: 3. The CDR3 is CASIGTVEAFF. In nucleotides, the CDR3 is TGTGCCAGCATCGGGACAGTTGAAGCTTTCTTT.

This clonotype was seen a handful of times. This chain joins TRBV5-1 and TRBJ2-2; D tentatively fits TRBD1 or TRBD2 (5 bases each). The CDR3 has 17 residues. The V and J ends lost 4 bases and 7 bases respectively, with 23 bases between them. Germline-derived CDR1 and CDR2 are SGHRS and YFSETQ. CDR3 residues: CASSLPLSHWGIGELFF. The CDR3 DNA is TGCGCCAGCAGCCTCCCCCTTAGCCACTGGGGGATCGGGGAGCTGTTTTTT.

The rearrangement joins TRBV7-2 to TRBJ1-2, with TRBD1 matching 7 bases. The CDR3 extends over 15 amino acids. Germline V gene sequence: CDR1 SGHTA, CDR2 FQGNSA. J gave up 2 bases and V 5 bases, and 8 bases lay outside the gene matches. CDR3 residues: CASSVDRAGNYGYTF. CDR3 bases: TGTGCCAGCAGCGTTGACAGGGCCGGGAACTATGGCTACACCTTC.

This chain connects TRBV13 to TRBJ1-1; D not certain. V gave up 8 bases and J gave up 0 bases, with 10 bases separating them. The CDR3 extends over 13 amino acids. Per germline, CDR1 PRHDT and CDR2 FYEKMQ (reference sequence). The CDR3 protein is CASSGDMNTEAFF. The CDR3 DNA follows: TGTGCCAGCTCGGGCGATATGAACACTGAAGCTTTCTTT.

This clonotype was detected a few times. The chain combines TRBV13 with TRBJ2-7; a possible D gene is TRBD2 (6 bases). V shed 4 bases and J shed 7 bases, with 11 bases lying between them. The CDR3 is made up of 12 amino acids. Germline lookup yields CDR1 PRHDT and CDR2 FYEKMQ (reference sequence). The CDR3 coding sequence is TGTGCCAGCAGCTCGACTAGACTGGAGCAGTACTTC. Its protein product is CASSSTRLEQYF.

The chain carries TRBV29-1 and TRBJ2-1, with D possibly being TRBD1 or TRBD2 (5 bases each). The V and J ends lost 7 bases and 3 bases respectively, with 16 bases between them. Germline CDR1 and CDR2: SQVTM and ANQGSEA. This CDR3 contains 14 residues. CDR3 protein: CSGMGRRHYNEQFF. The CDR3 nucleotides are TGCAGCGGGATGGGACGGAGACACTACAATGAGCAGTTCTTC.